This T cell receptor beta chain was sequenced during a study of cytomegalovirus exposure and HLA in healthy donors. The PCR ran on 60 Vbeta and 13 Jbeta primers. Data came from immunoSEQ multiplex PCR; TCRdb stores just in-frame clones and leaves some out. The sample carries under 300,000 clones, under 80% recorded once. This sequence originates from a female donor in good health and CMV-seronegative. Sample: PBMCs.

This CDR3 reads CASSARLAGGYEQYF. CDR3 nucleotides: TGTGCCAGCAGTGCCCGACTAGCGGGAGGCTACGAGCAGTACTTC. V and J are TRBV6-1 and TRBJ2-7, with TRBD2 matching 13 bases. V lost 4 bases, J lost 3 bases, and 3 bases stayed unmatched. Germline values: CDR1 MNHNS, CDR2 SASEGT. The CDR3 loop spans 15 amino acids.